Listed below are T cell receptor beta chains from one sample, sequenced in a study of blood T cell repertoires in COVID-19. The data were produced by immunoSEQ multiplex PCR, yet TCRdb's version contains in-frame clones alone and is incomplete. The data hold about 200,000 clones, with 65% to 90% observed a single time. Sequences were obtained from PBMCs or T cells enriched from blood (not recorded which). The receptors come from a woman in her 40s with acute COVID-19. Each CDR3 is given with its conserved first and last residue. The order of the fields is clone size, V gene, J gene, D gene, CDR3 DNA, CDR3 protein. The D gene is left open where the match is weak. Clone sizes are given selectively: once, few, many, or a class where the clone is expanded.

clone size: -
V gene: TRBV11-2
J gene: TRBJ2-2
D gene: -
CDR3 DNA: TGTGCCAGCAGCTTTAGGCACCTAGGTAACACCGGGGAGCTGTTTTTT
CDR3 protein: CASSFRHLGNTGELFF

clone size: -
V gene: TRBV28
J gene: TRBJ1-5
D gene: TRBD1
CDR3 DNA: TGTGCCAGCAGCCCTCTACAGGGGAATCAGCCCCAGCATTTT
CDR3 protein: CASSPLQGNQPQHF

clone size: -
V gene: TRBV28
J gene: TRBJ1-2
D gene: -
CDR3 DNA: TGTGCCAGCGAGGGGGTTAACTATGGCTACACCTTC
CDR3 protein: CASEGVNYGYTF

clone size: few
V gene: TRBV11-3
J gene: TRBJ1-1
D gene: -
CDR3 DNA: TGTGCCAGCAGCCAAAGGGAGGGCCTCACTGAAGCTTTCTTT
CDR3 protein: CASSQREGLTEAFF

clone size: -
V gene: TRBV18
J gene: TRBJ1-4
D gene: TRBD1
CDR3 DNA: TGTGCCAGCTCATCCTCACAGGGGACTAATGAAAAACTGTTTTTT
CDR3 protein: CASSSSQGTNEKLFF

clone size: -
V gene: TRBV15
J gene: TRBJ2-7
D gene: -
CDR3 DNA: TGTGCCACCAGCAGAGATAGGCAGGGGCTCCCCTCCTACGAGCAGTACTTC
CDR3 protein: CATSRDRQGLPSYEQYF

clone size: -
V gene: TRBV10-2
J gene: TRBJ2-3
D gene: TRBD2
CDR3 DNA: TGCGCCAGCCAAGGCTCGACTAGCCAGGGTACGCAGTATTTT
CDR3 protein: CASQGSTSQGTQYF

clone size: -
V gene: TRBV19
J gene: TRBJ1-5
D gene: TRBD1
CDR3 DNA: TGTGCCAGTGTCCGGGACAGGGGTCCTAGCAATCAGCCCCAGCATTTT
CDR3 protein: CASVRDRGPSNQPQHF

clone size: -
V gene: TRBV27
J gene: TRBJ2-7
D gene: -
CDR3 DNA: TGTGCCAGCAGTTTTAGCGCGAGCTCCTACGAGCAGTACTTC
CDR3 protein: CASSFSASSYEQYF

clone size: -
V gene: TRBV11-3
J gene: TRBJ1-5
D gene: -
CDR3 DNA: TGTGCCAGCAGCTTTGGGGCGGGGGATAGCAATCAGCCCCAGCATTTT
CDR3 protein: CASSFGAGDSNQPQHF